The 25 T cell receptor beta chains in this list originate from one sample, sequenced in a study of blood T cells in healthy people across ages (dated by TCRdb to the mid-2010s). Library method: 5' RACE. Instrument on record: Illumina HiSeq 2500. The second PCR ran for roughly 7 to 12 cycles and used a J-beta primer mix along with a sample-barcoded 5' primer. TCRdb applied fastp at Q25 and MiXCR to the public reads, then kept only in-frame beta chains. Rows matching on CDR3 protein sequence are summarized as one entry with the most common DNA and genes. This sample gives around 1.7 million distinct CDR3 sequences in total; under 30% of them show up just once. 6.5% to 8.5% of the sample belongs to the ten largest clones. Sequences were obtained from blood. These receptors were collected from a woman between 25 and 40 years old in good health.

Worth noting for this clonotype: It may be a read error: a sequence one base away is much more abundant. This sequence joins TRBV20-1 and TRBJ2-1; perhaps D is TRBD1 or TRBD2 (5 bases each). Trimming took 5 bases from V and 5 from J, leaving 16 bases between them. Germline-derived CDR1 and CDR2 are DFQATT and SNEGSKA (reference sequence). CDR3 length equals 14 residues. The CDR3: CSAQAGTKNNEQFF. The CDR3 DNA reads as TGCAGTGCTCAAGCCGGGACCAAAAACAATGAGCAGTTCTTC.

This clonotype was counted a few times. V gene TRBV5-1 combines with J gene TRBJ2-1; D is unresolved. Germline lookup yields CDR1 SGHRS and CDR2 YFSETQ. This CDR3 spans 16 amino acids. Trimming removed 3 bases from V and 8 bases from J, with 21 bases in between. CDR3 DNA: TGCGCCAGCAGCTCCTTAGTGGATGGTGGTTCCGATGAGCAGTTCTTC. Its protein is CASSSLVDGGSDEQFF.

The rearrangement links TRBV14 to TRBJ2-5; TRBD2 agrees at 7 bases. Germline V CDR1 and CDR2: SGHDN, FVKESK. Trimming removed 4 bases from V and 5 bases from J; junction bases left unmatched: 16. CDR3 length equals 17 residues. The CDR3 DNA is TGTGCCAGCAGCCTCCGTGTCGGGCTCGTGGGGGGGGAGACCCAGTACTTC. Its translation is CASSLRVGLVGGETQYF. The full variable domain, in which reference TRBV14 and TRBJ2-5 provide the parts outside the CDR3, is EAGVTQFPSHSVIEKGQTVTLRCDPISGHDNLYWYRRVMGKEIKFLLHFVKESKQDESGMPNNRFLAERTGGTYSTLKVQPAELEDSGVYFCASSLRVGLVGGETQYFGPGTRLLVL.

As to this clonotype: A much larger clone differs by one base, so this may be a read error. V is TRBV15 and J is TRBJ1-2; D is unclear. Per the germline V gene, CDR1 is LNHNV and CDR2 is YYDKDF (reference sequence). This CDR3 spans 12 amino acids. V was clipped by 1 base and J by 10 bases, with 10 bases between them. The CDR3 reads CATSRGGEDYTF. In DNA form, the CDR3 reads TGTGCCACCAGCAGAGGTGGAGAAGACTACACCTTC.

On this clonotype: A much larger clone lies a single base off, so this may be a read error. This sequence joins TRBV20-1 and TRBJ2-1, with D possibly being TRBD1 or TRBD2 (5 bases each). The J call may be in error: the DNA end matches TRBJ2-7 better. This CDR3 is built from 14 residues. Germline V lookup: CDR1 DFQATT, CDR2 SNEGSKA (reference sequence). As DNA, the CDR3 is TGCAGTGCTTTGGGACCAAGCTCCTACAATGAGCAGTACTTC. Amino acid sequence: CSALGPSSYNEQYF.

V gene TRBV5-1 combines with J gene TRBJ2-1; D is unresolved. Trimming took 2 bases from V and 1 from J, leaving 7 bases between them. There are 14 residues in the CDR3. Per germline, CDR1 SGHRS and CDR2 YFSETQ. The CDR3 DNA sequence: TGCGCCAGCAGCTTCGGAATATCCTACAATGAGCAGTTCTTC. This gives the protein CASSFGISYNEQFF.

The chain uses TRBV12-3 or TRBV12-4 and TRBJ2-3; 10 bases match TRBD2. V gave up 3 bases and J gave up 6 bases; unmatched junction bases: 6. The CDR3 sequence is 15 residues long. The CDR3 here is CASSFAQLAGDTQYF. The CDR3 DNA is TGTGCCAGCAGTTTTGCACAACTAGCGGGGGATACGCAGTATTTT.

The V and J genes are TRBV11-2 and TRBJ2-7; D may correspond to TRBD1 or TRBD2 (5 bases each). Germline V lookup: CDR1 SGHAT, CDR2 FQNNGV. V dropped 6 bases and J dropped 1 base, with 16 bases sitting between them. The CDR3 spans 15 residues. For the CDR3, the DNA is TGTGCCAGCAGAATTCCGGGACGCATGTCCTACGAGCAGTACTTC. It encodes CASRIPGRMSYEQYF.

This clonotype came up a few times. The gene calls are TRBV14 and TRBJ2-1; D is undetermined. Germline-derived CDR1 and CDR2 are SGHDN and FVKESK. V lost 0 bases and J lost 6, with 9 bases in between. This CDR3 comprises 14 residues. CDR3 loop: CASSQELVVNEQFF. Here the CDR3 DNA reads TGTGCCAGCAGCCAAGAGTTGGTAGTCAATGAGCAGTTCTTC. Complete variable domain (other parts from reference TRBV14 and TRBJ2-1): EAGVTQFPSHSVIEKGQTVTLRCDPISGHDNLYWYRRVMGKEIKFLLHFVKESKQDESGMPNNRFLAERTGGTYSTLKVQPAELEDSGVYFCASSQELVVNEQFFGPGTRLTVL.

This clonotype was detected many times. The CDR3, as DNA: TGCGCCAGCAGCCAAGGTCGGGGGCTCGGGGATACGCAGTATTTT. Translated, it gives CASSQGRGLGDTQYF. This sequence joins TRBV4-1 and TRBJ2-3; D tentatively reads TRBD1 or TRBD2 (6 bases each). The CDR3 length is 15 residues. With 1 base removed from V and 6 bases from J, the gap between germline ends came to 14 bases. Germline values: CDR1 MGHRA, CDR2 YSYEKL.

Many counts were recorded for this clonotype. The chain combines TRBV29-1 with TRBJ2-3; D not resolved. This CDR3 is 15 amino acids long. CDR1 SQVTM and CDR2 ANQGSEA come from the germline V gene. V was pared by 7 bases and J by 0 bases, with 17 bases between. The CDR3 reads CSAYLRRSSTDTQYF. The CDR3 DNA is TGCAGCGCGTACCTAAGACGGTCTAGCACAGATACGCAGTATTTT.

The V and J genes are TRBV12-3 or TRBV12-4 and TRBJ2-3, with TRBD2 identical over 12 bases. V gave up 3 bases and J gave up 9 bases; unmatched junction bases: 7. The CDR3 contains 15 residues. The CDR3 sequence is CASSFTSGGRNTQYF. In DNA, the CDR3 is TGTGCCAGCAGTTTCACTAGCGGGGGGCGGAACACGCAGTATTTT.

In this sample, this clonotype turned up many times. The V and J genes are TRBV12-3 or TRBV12-4 and TRBJ2-1, with 7 bases fitting TRBD2. This CDR3 region has 16 residues. Trimming cost V 3 bases and J 8 bases; bases outside gene matches: 13. CDR3 DNA: TGTGCCAGCAGTTTTCTACGGGGGAGGGCCGGTCATGAGCAGTTCTTC. It specifies CASSFLRGRAGHEQFF.

This clonotype was counted a few times. The rearrangement joins TRBV2 to TRBJ2-7, with a tentative D call TRBD1 (6 bases). The germline gives CDR1 SNHLY, CDR2 FYNNEI. This CDR3 has 14 residues. Deletions cut 4 bases from V and 5 bases from J, with 15 bases between. The DNA for the CDR3 is TGTGCCAGCAGTGTTATCAGAGGGGGAAACGAGCAGTACTTC. Encoded protein: CASSVIRGGNEQYF.

This clonotype was picked up many times. The chain recombines TRBV4-1 with TRBJ1-5; D is undetermined. Trimming removed 1 base from V and 4 bases from J, with 8 bases in between. This CDR3 has 14 residues. The germline gives CDR1 MGHRA, CDR2 YSYEKL. CDR3 residues: CASSQVPGNQPQHF. CDR3 in DNA: TGCGCCAGCAGCCAAGTTCCCGGAAATCAGCCCCAGCATTTT.

This clonotype has a handful of counts. The chain joins TRBV6-1 to TRBJ1-5; D not certain. This CDR3 is 13 amino acids long. Germline assignment: CDR1 MNHNS and CDR2 SASEGT. Trimming took off 6 bases at V and 2 bases at J, with 8 bases between the two ends. CDR3 residues: CASRNGGNQPQHF. The CDR3, as DNA: TGTGCCAGCAGGAACGGCGGCAATCAGCCCCAGCATTTT.

The rearrangement links TRBV5-1 to TRBJ2-1; maybe TRBD2 (5 bases). This CDR3 comprises 15 residues. Germline CDR1 SGHRS, CDR2 YFSETQ. The V end lost 2 bases, the J end lost 7 bases, and 16 bases lay between the germline ends. CDR3 amino acids: CASSFPGLSVNEQFF. The CDR3 coding sequence is TGCGCCAGCAGCTTTCCGGGGTTGAGTGTGAATGAGCAGTTCTTC.

Remarks on this clonotype: A read error may account for a junction end that differs from germline. J is TRBJ2-3 and V is TRBV29-1; weak D call: TRBD2 (5 bases). This CDR3 is 14 amino acids long. CDR1 SQVTM and CDR2 ANQGSEA come from the germline V gene. The CDR3 DNA reads as TGCAGGTACCAGCGGAGATCTAGCACTGATACGCAGTATTTT. It specifies CRYQRRSSTDTQYF.

This clonotype was picked up one time. This chain joins TRBV11-2 and TRBJ2-4; 8 positions agree with TRBD1. TRBJ2-7 explains the end of the DNA better; the J call may be wrong. Per the germline V gene, CDR1 is SGHAT and CDR2 is FQNNGV. The CDR3 has 15 amino acids. DNA of the CDR3: TGTGCCAGCAGCCCAAACCGGGACAGGTCCCTCGAGCAGTACTTC. Protein sequence: CASSPNRDRSLEQYF.

The rearrangement uses TRBV5-1 and TRBJ1-1; 9 nucleotides line up with TRBD1. This CDR3 region has 16 residues. Looked up from germline, CDR1 is SGHRS and CDR2 is YFSETQ. The V and J ends lost 4 bases and 6 bases, in that order; junction bases with no gene match: 13. CDR3 sequence reads: CASSRAGTGLGAEAFF. CDR3 DNA: TGCGCCAGCAGCAGGGCCGGGACAGGGTTGGGTGCTGAAGCTTTCTTT. The variable domain in full, completed from reference TRBV5-1 and TRBJ1-1, reads KAGVTQTPRYLIKTRGQQVTLSCSPISGHRSVSWYQQTPGQGLQFLFEYFSETQRNKGNFPGRFSGRQFSNSRSEMNVSTLELGDSALYLCASSRAGTGLGAEAFFGQGTRLTVV.

This clonotype was seen a few times. The CDR3 here is CASSVLNTLGTDTQYF. For the CDR3, the DNA is TGTGCCAGCAGCGTATTGAACACCCTTGGGACAGATACGCAGTATTTT. The chain is built from TRBV9 and TRBJ2-3; D remains unclear. The CDR3 is 16 residues long. Germline V gene lookup returns CDR1 SGDLS and CDR2 YYNGEE. The germline V and J ends were trimmed by 1 base and 3 bases, with 15 bases remaining between them.

This clonotype was counted at least ten times. The chain uses TRBV6-4 and TRBJ1-2; perhaps TRBD1 as D (5 bases). The CDR3 extends over 14 amino acids. V gave up 6 bases and J gave up 8 bases, with 19 bases separating them. Germline CDR1 is MRHNA and CDR2 is SNTAGT. The CDR3 DNA reads as TGTGCCAGCAGGGACCTAGCAGGGTCAAGCGGCTACACCTTC. Translating gives CASRDLAGSSGYTF.

The chain joins TRBV7-9 to TRBJ2-7; perhaps D is TRBD1 or TRBD2 (5 bases each). In germline, CDR1 is SEHNR, CDR2 FQNEAQ (reference sequence). The CDR3 has 16 residues. V lost 6 bases and J 2 bases, leaving 20 bases between the germline ends. DNA for the CDR3: TGTGCCAGCAGTAGTGAGCCGGGACGCCCACCCTACGAGCAGTACTTC. Its protein product is CASSSEPGRPPYEQYF.

V gene TRBV7-2 combines with J gene TRBJ2-5; the match to TRBD1 covers 7 bases. The CDR3 length is 15 residues. V was clipped by 5 bases and J by 5 bases; unmatched bases: 11. Germline V gene data show CDR1 as SGHTA and CDR2 as FQGNSA. CDR3 nucleotide sequence: TGTGCCAGCAGCCGAGGGGGCACAGGGTACGAGACCCAGTACTTC. Its protein product is CASSRGGTGYETQYF.

The V and J genes are TRBV28 and TRBJ2-5, with D perhaps TRBD1 or TRBD2 (8 bases each). The J call may not be correct, given that the DNA end is closer to TRBJ2-7. Germline V gene data show CDR1 as MDHEN and CDR2 as SYDVKM. The CDR3 covers 17 residues. The CDR3 protein is CASSLYRGTSKANEQYF. The CDR3 DNA is TGTGCCAGCAGTTTATACAGGGGGACTAGTAAGGCCAACGAGCAGTACTTC.